The next 20 T cell receptor beta chains were all read from a single sample in a study of T cells after yellow fever vaccination. One entry per CDR3 protein, called by TCRdb with MiXCR from the 5' RACE reads. The sample carries 450,000 to 550,000 distinct CDR3 sequences, 21% recorded once. Sequenced here: PBMCs, sampled roughly 20 days after the first yellow fever vaccination. Source of these receptors: a man between 18 and 29 years old who received the YFV17D yellow fever vaccine.

A few counts support this clonotype. The V gene is TRBV29-1, the J gene TRBJ1-1; D ambiguous. Germline loops: CDR1 SQVTM, CDR2 ANQGSEA. The CDR3 runs 10 residues. Trimming pared 5 bases from V and 4 bases from J, leaving 5 bases between. CDR3 bases: TGCAGCGTTACCCCCACTGAAGCTTTCTTT. Residues: CSVTPTEAFF.

This clonotype was observed at least ten times. The chain has TRBV5-6 and TRBJ1-2; weak D call: TRBD1 (5 bases). CDR1 and CDR2 from the germline V gene are SGHDT and YYEEEE. The ends were cut back, 5 bases at V and 10 bases at J, with 21 bases in the middle. The CDR3 spans 14 residues. Written as DNA, the CDR3 is TGTGCCAGCAGTCCCTTAGCGGTTGGAGGGGTCTACACCTTC. Translated, it gives CASSPLAVGGVYTF.

This clonotype was observed a few times. This chain uses TRBV27 with TRBJ1-5, with TRBD1 as a possible D gene (5 bases). This CDR3 contains 13 residues. In germline, CDR1 is MNHEY, CDR2 SMNVEV (reference sequence). V was clipped by 4 bases and J by 6 bases, with 10 bases between them. The CDR3 bases are TGTGCCAGCAGTTGGCAGGGTTTTCAGCCCCAGCATTTT. Amino acids: CASSWQGFQPQHF.

This chain uses TRBV7-9 with TRBJ1-5, with D uncertain. Trimming shortened V by 9 bases and J by 2 bases, and 11 bases separated the two germline ends. The CDR3 sequence is 13 residues long. Germline CDR1 SEHNR, CDR2 FQNEAQ (reference sequence). The CDR3 region is CASKDGRNQPQHF. As DNA, the CDR3 is TGTGCCAGTAAAGACGGCCGCAATCAGCCCCAGCATTTT.

The chain has TRBV4-3 and TRBJ1-6; D not certain. V was shortened by 0 bases and J by 10 bases, with 13 bases between the two germline ends. The CDR3 is 15 residues long. Germline V gene data show CDR1 as LGHNA and CDR2 as YSLEER. CDR3 residues: CASSQDSQWESPLHF. The CDR3 coding sequence is TGCGCCAGCAGCCAAGATAGCCAGTGGGAATCACCCCTCCACTTT.

This clonotype was observed many times. The chain recombines TRBV12-3 or TRBV12-4 with TRBJ2-3, with 9 bases aligning to TRBD1. J gave up 1 base and V 5 bases, and 4 bases lay outside the gene matches. CDR3 length equals 15 residues. The chain's CDR3 is CASSPRTGGTDTQYF. Written as DNA, the CDR3 is TGTGCCAGCAGTCCGCGGACAGGGGGCACAGATACGCAGTATTTT.

The V call is TRBV19, the J call TRBJ1-6; possibly TRBD1 for D (6 bases). Looked up from germline, CDR1 is LNHDA and CDR2 is SQIVND (reference sequence). This CDR3 has 16 amino acids. V was clipped by 4 bases and J by 7 bases, with 17 bases between them. Here the CDR3 reads CASSSTTGILNSPLHF. CDR3 sequence (DNA): TGTGCCAGTAGTAGTACCACAGGGATCCTAAATTCACCCCTCCACTTT.

There are a few counts of this clonotype. This rearrangement joins TRBV10-3 to TRBJ2-7; D not resolved. CDR1 and CDR2 from the germline V gene are ENHRY and SYGVKD. This CDR3 is built from 15 residues. V was cut by 3 bases and J by 6 bases, with 18 bases left in between. CDR3 region: CAISDRMARAGEQYF. For the CDR3, the DNA is TGTGCCATCAGTGACCGTATGGCCAGAGCAGGCGAGCAGTACTTC.

This clonotype was seen many times. V gene TRBV5-6 combines with J gene TRBJ1-2; D is unclear. The CDR3 is 16 residues long. The germline V gene has CDR1 SGHDT and CDR2 YYEEEE. V lost 3 bases to trimming and J lost 0 bases, with 15 bases between them. The CDR3, as DNA: TGTGCCAGCAGCTGGGCGATTGCGACCTCTAACTATGGCTACACCTTC. It specifies CASSWAIATSNYGYTF. The complete variable domain, with remaining parts taken from reference TRBV5-6 and TRBJ1-2, reads DAGVTQSPTHLIKTRGQQVTLRCSPKSGHDTVSWYQQALGQGPQFIFQYYEEEERQRGNFPDRFSGHQFPNYSSELNVNALLLGDSALYLCASSWAIATSNYGYTFGSGTRLTVV.

The chain couples TRBV4-1 to TRBJ2-3; D unresolved. Germline V gives CDR1 MGHRA, CDR2 YSYEKL. This CDR3 region has 13 residues. The ends were cut back, 1 base at V and 6 bases at J, with 8 bases in the middle. CDR3: CASSQAEVDTQYF. Here the CDR3 DNA reads TGCGCCAGCAGCCAAGCTGAGGTGGATACGCAGTATTTT.

This clonotype was seen more than once but under ten times. The rearrangement links TRBV7-2 to TRBJ1-3; D is unresolved. Germline values: CDR1 SGHTA, CDR2 FQGNSA. The V gene lost 5 bases and the J gene lost 0 bases, with 11 bases spanning the gap. The CDR3 runs 15 residues. The CDR3: CASSPDGPSGNTIYF. Written as DNA, the CDR3 is TGTGCCAGCAGCCCGGATGGACCCTCTGGAAACACCATATATTTT.

This clonotype was observed a single time. J is TRBJ1-5 and V is TRBV19; D remains ambiguous. Trimming took off 3 bases at V and 0 bases at J, with 21 bases between the two ends. Germline CDR1 and CDR2: LNHDA and SQIVND (reference sequence). This CDR3 comprises 19 residues. CDR3 sequence (DNA): TGTGCCAGTAGTATGGACGGGAAGCCCCGGGAGTATAGCAATCAGCCCCAGCATTTT. This gives the protein CASSMDGKPREYSNQPQHF. Full variable domain (missing parts from reference TRBV19 and TRBJ1-5): DGGITQSPKYLFRKEGQNVTLSCEQNLNHDAMYWYRQDPGQGLRLIYYSQIVNDFQKGDIAEGYSVSREKKESFPLTVTSAQKNPTAFYLCASSMDGKPREYSNQPQHFGDGTRLSIL.

Remarks on this clonotype: Possible read error: a much larger clone is one base away. The V call is TRBV3-1, the J call TRBJ2-3; 13 nucleotides match TRBD2. The germline gives CDR1 LGHDT, CDR2 YNNKEL (reference sequence). The CDR3 runs 18 residues. In DNA form, the CDR3 reads TGTGCCTGCAGCCAAGGACTAGCGGGGGTTACTAGCACAGATACGCAGTATTTT. Its translation is CACSQGLAGVTSTDTQYF.

The chain recombines TRBV20-1 with TRBJ2-5; 10 nucleotides line up with TRBD2. In germline, CDR1 is DFQATT, CDR2 SNEGSKA (reference sequence). Unmatched junction bases numbered 8, after V lost 6 bases and J lost 1 base. The CDR3 spans 15 residues. The CDR3 region has the DNA TGCAGTGCAGCTCCTAGCGGGGGCGTCCAAGAGACCCAGTACTTC. Residues: CSAAPSGGVQETQYF.

The chain employs TRBV4-1 and TRBJ2-7; D ambiguous. V dropped 4 bases and J dropped 4 bases, with 14 bases sitting between them. This CDR3 spans 14 amino acids. Per germline, CDR1 MGHRA and CDR2 YSYEKL. CDR3 residues: CASSLYARAYEQYF. The CDR3 DNA sequence: TGCGCCAGCAGCCTCTACGCAAGGGCATACGAGCAGTACTTC.

This clonotype has more than one count but fewer than ten. This chain joins TRBV11-2 and TRBJ1-2, with TRBD1 as a possible D gene (5 bases). The V gene lost 2 bases and the J gene lost 2 bases, with 9 bases spanning the gap. There are 14 residues in the CDR3. Germline CDR1 SGHAT, CDR2 FQNNGV. DNA of the CDR3: TGTGCCAGCAGCTTAACTCAGGGAAACTATGGCTACACCTTC. This sequence encodes CASSLTQGNYGYTF.

The rearrangement uses TRBV29-1 and TRBJ2-2; 9 positions match TRBD1. The V segment lost 6 bases and the J segment 6 bases; nucleotides outside the gene matches: 8. Germline loops: CDR1 SQVTM, CDR2 ANQGSEA. The CDR3 sequence is 14 residues long. CDR3 region: CSVGQGISAGELFF. CDR3 sequence (DNA): TGCAGCGTGGGACAGGGAATTTCCGCCGGGGAGCTGTTTTTT.

The table lists this clonotype with a few counts. The chain combines TRBV6-2 or TRBV6-3 with TRBJ2-7; 7 nucleotides agree with TRBD2. Germline V gene sequence: CDR1 MNHEY, CDR2 SVGEGT. V was clipped by 9 bases and J by 5 bases; unmatched bases: 10. The CDR3 sequence is 13 residues long. As DNA, the CDR3 is TGTGCCAGACGACTAGCAGACATCGACGAGCAGTACGTC. Its protein is CARRLADIDEQYV.

V and J are TRBV20-1 and TRBJ2-5; D remains unclear. Germline CDR1 is DFQATT and CDR2 is SNEGSKA (reference sequence). This CDR3 spans 15 amino acids. Trimming shortened V by 6 bases and J by 1 base, and 18 bases separated the two germline ends. The CDR3 spells CSAEPWRQPQETQYF. DNA for the CDR3: TGCAGTGCCGAGCCCTGGCGGCAGCCCCAAGAGACCCAGTACTTC.

V gene TRBV6-6 combines with J gene TRBJ1-5; 8 bases match TRBD1. CDR1 MNHNY and CDR2 SVGAGI come from the germline V gene (reference sequence). The CDR3 consists of 11 residues. Losses at the gene ends were 7 bases for V and 8 bases for J; bases not matched to a gene: 1. CDR3 DNA: TGTGCCAGCAAGGACAGGGAGCCCCAGCATTTT. Its translation: CASKDREPQHF.